The 27 T cell receptor beta chains below were found in one sample sequenced in a study of T cell repertoires in cytomegalovirus infection. Which antigens these TCRs recognize remains unknown. One entry per CDR3 protein results from TCRdb running MiXCR on the reads. This table has some 940,000 distinct CDR3 sequences, 31% appearing once. This specimen consisted of cultured CD8+ T cells from PBMCs, obtained from culture after CMV antigen stimulation. All receptors come from a human donor in good health (CMV status not recorded). Some clones in this sample may be carry-over from other donors' samples.

V gene TRBV7-3 combines with J gene TRBJ2-2; D is ambiguous. Trimming left V 5 bases short and J 0 bases short, with 16 bases between. Germline V gene lookup returns CDR1 SGHTA and CDR2 FQGTGA. This CDR3 has 17 amino acids. The CDR3 region is CASSPQKRGTNTGELFF. The DNA of the CDR3 is TGTGCCAGCAGCCCCCAGAAGAGAGGCACGAACACCGGGGAGCTGTTTTTT.

This clonotype has only a few counts. The V call is TRBV6-1, the J call TRBJ1-2; D not resolved. This CDR3 has 14 amino acids. CDR1 and CDR2 from the germline V gene are MNHNS and SASEGT. Trimming stripped 5 bases from V and 6 bases from J, with 16 bases between. CDR3 coding DNA: TGTGCCAGCAGTTCCTTGGCAGCGACGGATGGCTACACCTTC. This gives the protein CASSSLAATDGYTF.

This clonotype was counted between two and nine times. The chain combines TRBV28 with TRBJ1-6; D is unresolved. Trimming took off 8 bases at V and 7 bases at J, with 6 bases between the two ends. The germline V gene encodes CDR1 MDHEN and CDR2 SYDVKM. The CDR3 covers 11 residues. The CDR3, as DNA: TGTGCCAGCGGATTCAATTCACCCCTCCACTTT. Encoded protein: CASGFNSPLHF. Using reference TRBV28 and TRBJ1-6 for the parts outside the CDR3, the full variable domain is DVKVTQSSRYLVKRTGEKVFLECVQDMDHENMFWYRQDPGLGLRLIYFSYDVKMKEKGDIPEGYSVSREKKERFSLILESASTNQTSMYLCASGFNSPLHFGNGTRLTVT.

This clonotype occurred many times. V and J are TRBV27 and TRBJ1-5; D uncertain. This CDR3 has 12 amino acids. The V gene's germline CDR1 is MNHEY and CDR2 SMNVEV (reference sequence). V was trimmed by 10 bases and J by 0 bases, leaving 7 bases between them. The CDR3 DNA reads TGTGCCACTAGCGATAGCAATCAGCCCCAGCATTTT. Protein sequence: CATSDSNQPQHF.

The CDR3 region has the DNA TGCGCCAGCAGTGAGACGACAGGGGGCGAAGCTTTCTTT. Residues: CASSETTGGEAFF. The genes are TRBV10-2 and TRBJ1-1; TRBD1 matches 10 bases. The CDR3 has 13 amino acids. CDR1 is WSHSY and CDR2 is SAAADI in the germline V gene. Trimming removed 2 bases from V and 8 bases from J; junction bases left unmatched: 2.

J is TRBJ1-1 and V is TRBV6-2 or TRBV6-3, with no clear D. Trimming stripped 8 bases from V and 4 bases from J, with 17 bases between. Germline V lookup: CDR1 MNHEY, CDR2 SVGEGT. CDR3 length: 14 amino acids. The CDR3 DNA follows: TGTGCCAGCGAGGGTACTACTCGGTTCACTGAAGCTTTCTTT. Translation gives CASEGTTRFTEAFF.

V gene TRBV19 combines with J gene TRBJ1-2; a possible D gene is TRBD1 (5 bases). The CDR3 has 13 amino acids. CDR1 LNHDA and CDR2 SQIVND come from the germline V gene (reference sequence). Trimming took 5 bases from V and 4 from J, leaving 11 bases between them. CDR3 sequence reads: CASSQDMSYGYTF. CDR3 DNA sequence: TGTGCCAGTAGTCAGGACATGTCCTATGGCTACACCTTC. The complete variable domain, with remaining parts taken from reference TRBV19 and TRBJ1-2, reads DGGITQSPKYLFRKEGQNVTLSCEQNLNHDAMYWYRQDPGQGLRLIYYSQIVNDFQKGDIAEGYSVSREKKESFPLTVTSAQKNPTAFYLCASSQDMSYGYTFGSGTRLTVV.

This clonotype was counted between two and nine times. CDR3: CASSQTGSGANVLTF. CDR3 bases: TGTGCCAGCAGCCAGACTGGCTCTGGGGCCAACGTCCTGACTTTC. The J gene is TRBJ2-6, the V gene TRBV3-1; no clear D gene. The CDR3 spans 15 residues. V was cut by 3 bases and J by 0 bases, with 6 bases left in between. Germline V CDR1 and CDR2: LGHDT, YNNKEL (reference sequence).

The V gene is TRBV11-3, the J gene TRBJ2-1; D ambiguous. Trimming took off 4 bases at V and 6 bases at J, with 10 bases between the two ends. The length of the CDR3 is 13 residues. The V gene's germline CDR1 is SGHNT and CDR2 YENEEA. This CDR3 reads CASSSGVRNEQFF. The DNA for the CDR3 is TGTGCCAGCAGCTCTGGGGTCCGCAATGAGCAGTTCTTC.

Ten or more counts support this clonotype. V is TRBV10-3 and J is TRBJ2-1; 11 bases are shared with TRBD2. The germline V gene encodes CDR1 ENHRY and CDR2 SYGVKD. Trimming removed 6 bases from V and 7 bases from J; junction bases left unmatched: 14. The CDR3 sequence is 17 residues long. CDR3 sequence (DNA): TGTGCCATCAGACTCTACTCAATGACTAGCGGGGAAAATGAGCAGTTCTTC. This sequence encodes CAIRLYSMTSGENEQFF.

The V gene is TRBV20-1, the J gene TRBJ2-5; D may be TRBD2 (6 bases). Trimming took off 0 bases at V and 10 bases at J, with 21 bases between the two ends. This CDR3 is 15 amino acids long. The germline gives CDR1 DFQATT, CDR2 SNEGSKA (reference sequence). This CDR3 is CSARDRDFSSKDQYF. CDR3 nucleotide sequence: TGCAGTGCTAGAGACCGGGACTTCTCATCGAAGGACCAGTACTTC.

The chain carries TRBV6-5 and TRBJ2-5; D is uncertain. The V gene's germline CDR1 is MNHEY and CDR2 SVGAGI. The V and J ends lost 4 bases and 3 bases respectively, with 12 bases between them. This CDR3 is built from 14 residues. Here the CDR3 reads CASSSYYQEETQYF. The CDR3, as DNA: TGTGCCAGCAGTTCCTACTACCAGGAAGAGACCCAGTACTTC.

Ten or more counts support this clonotype. V gene TRBV7-8 combines with J gene TRBJ2-6, with TRBD1 identical over 8 bases. V was pared by 5 bases and J by 2 bases, with 8 bases of the junction left unmatched. Germline values: CDR1 SGHVS, CDR2 FQNEAQ. CDR3 size: 17 residues. The CDR3 DNA sequence: TGTGCCAGCAGCATCTTCGGACAGGGAACTGGGGCCAACGTCCTGACTTTC. Translation gives CASSIFGQGTGANVLTF.

This clonotype has only a few counts. This chain uses TRBV20-1 with TRBJ1-3; 7 bases fit TRBD1. The CDR3 is 14 amino acids. In germline, CDR1 is DFQATT, CDR2 SNEGSKA (reference sequence). J was trimmed by 8 bases and V by 0 bases; bases with no gene match: 7. The CDR3 DNA is TGCAGTGCTAGAGAGACAGGGTGGGAGGACACCATATATTTT. Translating gives CSARETGWEDTIYF.

This chain links TRBV4-1 with TRBJ2-1, with 12 bases fitting TRBD2. Germline CDR1 is MGHRA and CDR2 is YSYEKL. This CDR3 comprises 14 residues. Trimming at V came to 4 bases and at J to 10 bases, leaving 5 bases not matched to a gene. The CDR3 nucleotides are TGCGCCAGCAGCCGACTAGCGGGGGCGAGGGAGCAGTTCTTC. Amino acids: CASSRLAGAREQFF.

The V call is TRBV4-3, the J call TRBJ2-5; 7 nucleotides agree with TRBD1. The ends lost 5 bases at V and 2 bases at J; junction bases unmatched: 11. The V gene's germline CDR1 is LGHNA and CDR2 YSLEER. The CDR3 loop spans 16 amino acids. Written as DNA, the CDR3 is TGCGCCAGCAGCGACGGCCCGGGACAGAGACAAGAGACCCAGTACTTC. It is translated as CASSDGPGQRQETQYF.

The sample holds many counts of this clonotype. The rearrangement joins TRBV19 to TRBJ1-6; 8 bases are shared with TRBD1. The CDR3 has 12 amino acids. After removal of 9 bases from V and 7 bases from J, the junction contained 2 bases not matched to a gene. Germline loops: CDR1 LNHDA, CDR2 SQIVND (reference sequence). For the CDR3, the DNA is TGTGCCAGCAGGACAGGGAATTCACCCCTCCACTTT. Translated, it gives CASRTGNSPLHF.

The chain uses TRBV2 and TRBJ1-1, with 7 nucleotides matching TRBD1. V trimming: 6 bases; J trimming: 9 bases; junction bases outside the gene matches: 4. The CDR3 is 11 residues long. Germline V gene sequence: CDR1 SNHLY, CDR2 FYNNEI. The DNA for the CDR3 is TGTGCCAGCAGGGCGGACAGGAAAGCTTTCTTT. Its translation: CASRADRKAFF.

As to this clonotype: A junction boundary mismatches the germline segment, possibly from a read error. The rearrangement joins TRBV4-1 to TRBJ2-1; D is possibly TRBD2 (7 bases). Germline CDR1 and CDR2: MGHRA and YSYEKL. The CDR3 spans 17 residues. CDR3 bases: TGCGCCAGCAACCAAATCCCAGGGACGGGGGGCCGGGATGAGCAGTTCTTC. Translating it yields CASNQIPGTGGRDEQFF.

This sequence joins TRBV5-5 and TRBJ2-4; no firm D call. The CDR3 loop spans 10 amino acids. Germline CDR1 reads SGHKS; CDR2 reads YYEKEE (reference sequence). Between the trimmed V and J ends, which lost 5 bases and 13 bases, there was a span of 10 bases. The CDR3 DNA is TGTGCCAGCAGTCAGAATAGGCAGTACTTC. Its protein product is CASSQNRQYF.

This clonotype was seen only a few times. A junction boundary mismatches the germline segment, possibly from a read error. The rearrangement joins TRBV7-8 to TRBJ1-4, with D perhaps TRBD1 (6 bases). Germline CDR1 reads SGHVS; CDR2 reads FQNEAQ. This CDR3 has 13 residues. The CDR3 sequence is CASSLKETRDKVF. CDR3 coding DNA: TGTGCCAGCAGCTTAAAGGAAACCCGGGACAAGGTTTTT.

This clonotype has a handful of counts. The chain joins TRBV12-3 or TRBV12-4 to TRBJ2-7; a possible D gene is TRBD1 (5 bases). Trimming removed 6 bases at V and 6 bases at J, with 24 bases between. CDR3 length: 16 residues. This CDR3 reads CASSLLAYSDSSEQYF. Written as DNA, the CDR3 is TGTGCCAGCAGCCTCTTGGCCTACTCCGACAGCTCCGAGCAGTACTTC.

This chain links TRBV7-3 with TRBJ2-3, with a possible D match to TRBD1 (6 bases). The CDR3 extends over 16 amino acids. Germline assignment: CDR1 SGHTA and CDR2 FQGTGA. Trimming shortened V by 4 bases and J by 5 bases, and 19 bases separated the two germline ends. CDR3 sequence reads: CASSSAGGEYGDTQYF. The DNA of the CDR3 is TGTGCCAGCAGCTCGGCTGGGGGCGAGTATGGAGATACGCAGTATTTT. Based on the CDR3 plus reference TRBV7-3 and TRBJ2-3, the full variable domain is GAGVSQTPSNKVTEKGKYVELRCDPISGHTALYWYRQSLGQGPEFLIYFQGTGAADDSGLPNDRFFAVRPEGSVSTLKIQRTERGDSAVYLCASSSAGGEYGDTQYFGPGTRLTVL.

This sequence joins TRBV9 and TRBJ1-1; 11 bases map to TRBD1. Germline-derived CDR1 and CDR2 are SGDLS and YYNGEE. This CDR3 spans 14 amino acids. V lost 5 bases and J lost 8; bases outside the gene matches: 8. CDR3 residues: CASRGQGAAQEAFF. The CDR3, as DNA: TGTGCCAGCAGAGGACAGGGGGCGGCCCAAGAAGCTTTCTTT.

The chain joins TRBV6-6 to TRBJ2-2; no clear D. The CDR3 consists of 13 residues. Germline CDR1 and CDR2: MNHNY and SVGAGI (reference sequence). V lost 1 base and J lost 5, with 5 bases in between. CDR3 coding DNA: TGTGCCAGCAGTTACTGGCGAACCGGGGAGCTGTTTTTT. It codes for CASSYWRTGELFF.

The V call is TRBV9, the J call TRBJ2-3; weak D call: TRBD2 (6 bases). This CDR3 is built from 15 residues. V lost 0 bases to trimming and J lost 3 bases, with 11 bases between them. Per germline, CDR1 SGDLS and CDR2 YYNGEE. CDR3 sequence (DNA): TGTGCCAGCAGCGTAGCAGTGGCGGGGACAGATACGCAGTATTTT. It is translated as CASSVAVAGTDTQYF.

This clonotype was found a few times. The chain joins TRBV27 to TRBJ2-3, with D possibly matching TRBD1 (6 bases). CDR1 and CDR2 (germline): MNHEY, SMNVEV (reference sequence). The length of the CDR3 is 16 residues. Trimming removed 5 bases at V and 3 bases at J, with 18 bases between. CDR3 protein: CASSPWGRGRTDTQYF. For the CDR3, the DNA is TGTGCCAGCAGTCCCTGGGGCAGGGGACGGACAGATACGCAGTATTTT.